The source of this T cell receptor beta chain is a study of metastatic and nonmetastatic thyroid tumors. Looking at the study overall: For malignant and benign thyroid patients, tumor or nodule tissue and blood were the sources whose repertoires were compared. General study results and limits: In blood and tumor, TCR beta diversity was reportedly significantly higher in malignant thyroid tumors than in benign nodules.

Ahead of thyroid surgery, no patient had received treatment of any kind. The authors' processing: Clinicopathological groups of papillary thyroid cancer showed CDR3 differences that were used to build a distant-metastasis classifier. MiXCR reprocessed the PCR reads for TCRdb. TCRdb's processing, not the authors' own work, is the source of the V and J calls. Of around 19,000 clones in the sample, around 29% are singletons; the top ten hold 13% to 15%. This clone appeared many times. The antigen is not known. V shed 3 bases and J 4 bases; nucleotides not matched to a gene: 3. CDR1 and CDR2 from the germline V gene are KGHDR and SFDVKD. This CDR3 region has 17 residues.

Material for sequencing was blood. This clonotype was obtained from a female donor with papillary thyroid cancer or a benign thyroid nodule (not recorded which). Some clones in this sample may be carry-over from other donors' samples. This sequence joins TRBV24-1 and TRBJ2-3; 16 bases match TRBD2. CDR3 loop: CATSDGTSGRDADTQYF. The CDR3 nucleotides read TGTGCCACCAGTGATGGGACTAGCGGGAGGGATGCAGATACGCAGTATTTT.